This note documents a single T cell receptor beta chain sequence. What it binds is unknown. TCRdb re-analysed the 5' RACE reads in MiXCR, keeping a single row per CDR3 protein. The sample lists around 220,000 distinct CDR3 sequences; approximately 10% were seen once. This sample is part of a study of identical twins. Broader study findings: Out-of-frame beta sequences exhibited a weaker degree of excess twin sharing. Cord blood beta clonotypes present at high abundance carried fewer insertions; no such pattern appeared in memory repertoires. Out-of-frame sharing of TCR alpha in monozygotic twins was underestimated by models.

Germline V gene sequence: CDR1 LGHNA, CDR2 YNFKEQ. There are 15 residues in the CDR3. V lost 0 bases to trimming and J lost 9 bases; unmatched junction nucleotides: 1. This clonotype was sampled from a man aged 50-59 years in good health. The gene calls are TRBV4-2 and TRBJ2-4; 14 bases match TRBD2. Specimen: memory T cells sorted from blood. This CDR3 is CASSQEGLAGGIQYF. Written as DNA, the CDR3 is TGTGCCAGCAGCCAAGAAGGACTAGCGGGAGGCATTCAGTACTTC.